This TCR beta chain derives from a study of control samples from healthy donors and cancer patients. The CDR3 extends over 14 amino acids. Germline V lookup: CDR1 SGHTA, CDR2 FQGNSA. The V and J ends lost 6 bases and 3 bases respectively, with 14 bases between them. Profiling relied on immunoSEQ multiplex PCR, and the TCRdb table lists in-frame clones only, not all of them. The sample has 90,000 to 120,000 clones; approximately 84% are singletons. This TCR was recovered from a man between 18 and 29 years old in good health. The V and J genes are TRBV7-2 and TRBJ1-1; D is ambiguous. Sequencing was performed on blood. CDR3 protein: CASSRVVADTEAFF. As DNA, the CDR3 is TGTGCCAGCAGTCGGGTAGTCGCGGACACTGAAGCTTTCTTT.